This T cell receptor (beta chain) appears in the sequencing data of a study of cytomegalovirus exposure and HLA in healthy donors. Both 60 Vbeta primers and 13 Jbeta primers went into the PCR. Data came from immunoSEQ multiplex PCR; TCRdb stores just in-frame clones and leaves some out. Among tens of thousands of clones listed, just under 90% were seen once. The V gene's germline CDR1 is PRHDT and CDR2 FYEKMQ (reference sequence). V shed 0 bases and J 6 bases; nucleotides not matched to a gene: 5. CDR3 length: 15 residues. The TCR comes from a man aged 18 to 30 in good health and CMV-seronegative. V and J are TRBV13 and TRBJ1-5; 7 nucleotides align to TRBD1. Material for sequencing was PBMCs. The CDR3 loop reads CASSLGRGDGQPQHF. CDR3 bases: TGTGCCAGCAGCTTAGGCAGGGGGGATGGTCAGCCCCAGCATTTT.